The 25 T cell receptor beta chains below were found in one sample sequenced in a study of tumor-infiltrating lymphocytes in oesophageal squamous cell carcinoma. TCRdb called the PCR reads again in MiXCR, with one record for every CDR3 protein. The sample has about 22,000 distinct CDR3 sequences, about 34% seen once. What was sequenced was esophageal tumor tissue. The receptors here all came from a male donor with esophageal squamous cell carcinoma.

This clonotype was seen ten or more times. CDR3: CASSLLQGYEQYF. The CDR3 bases are TGTGCCAGCAGTTTACTCCAGGGCTACGAGCAGTACTTC. This chain uses TRBV27 with TRBJ2-1, with D perhaps matching TRBD1 (5 bases). The J call is uncertain, as TRBJ2-7 better fits the DNA end. The CDR3 spans 13 residues. Germline values: CDR1 MNHEY, CDR2 SMNVEV (reference sequence).

This clonotype was observed at least ten times. The rearrangement joins TRBV28 to TRBJ2-3, with a tentative D call TRBD2 (5 bases). Germline values: CDR1 MDHEN, CDR2 SYDVKM. V was shortened by 2 bases and J by 3 bases, with 12 bases between the two germline ends. CDR3 length equals 15 residues. CDR3 loop: CASSLQPGKTDTQYF. The CDR3 DNA reads TGTGCCAGCAGTTTACAACCGGGAAAAACAGATACGCAGTATTTT.

This clonotype showed up just a few times. A much larger clonotype is one base distant, so this may be a read error. The CDR3 DNA reads as TGTGCCAGCAGCTCCTGGACAGTGAGCTCCTACAATGAGCAGTACTTC. Residues: CASSSWTVSSYNEQYF. The genes are TRBV7-9 and TRBJ2-7, with a weak D call TRBD1 (6 bases). CDR1 is SEHNR and CDR2 is FQNEAQ in the germline V gene (reference sequence). The CDR3 runs to 16 residues. The ends were cut back, 4 bases at V and 7 bases at J, with 23 bases in the middle. Complete variable domain (other parts from reference TRBV7-9 and TRBJ2-7): DTGVSQNPRHKITKRGQNVTFRCDPISEHNRLYWYRQTLGQGPEFLTYFQNEAQLEKSRLLSDRFSAERPKGSFSTLEIQRTEQGDSAMYLCASSSWTVSSYNEQYFGPGTRLTVT.

The table lists this clonotype with many counts. The rearrangement links TRBV4-1 to TRBJ1-4, with TRBD1 matching 9 bases. The V and J ends lost 1 base and 8 bases, in that order; junction bases with no gene match: 2. The CDR3 is 14 residues long. Germline V gene sequence: CDR1 MGHRA, CDR2 YSYEKL. The CDR3 DNA follows: TGCGCCAGCAGCCAAGGGGACAGGGAGGAAAAACTGTTTTTT. Amino acids: CASSQGDREEKLFF.

The chain combines TRBV6-5 with TRBJ1-4; D not certain. Per the germline V gene, CDR1 is MNHEY and CDR2 is SVGAGI. CDR3 length: 14 residues. Between the trimmed V and J ends, which lost 5 bases and 7 bases, there was a span of 14 bases. The CDR3 spells CASSRTSTSEKLFF. For the CDR3, the DNA is TGTGCCAGCAGTCGGACGTCAACAAGTGAAAAACTGTTTTTT.

In its sample, this clonotype is medium-sized. The chain has TRBV7-8 and TRBJ1-1; the match to TRBD1 covers 7 bases. CDR3 length: 13 amino acids. CDR1 SGHVS and CDR2 FQNEAQ come from the germline V gene. The V and J ends lost 6 bases and 3 bases, in that order; junction bases with no gene match: 4. CDR3 coding DNA: TGTGCCAGCAGGCGGACAGGCTACACTGAAGCTTTCTTT. This sequence encodes CASRRTGYTEAFF.

By frequency in the sample, this clonotype is medium-sized (0.01 to 0.1%). The chain links TRBV6-1 to TRBJ2-1, with 9 bases matching TRBD2. The germline V gene has CDR1 MNHNS and CDR2 SASEGT. The CDR3 consists of 15 residues. V shed 7 bases, J shed 8 bases, and the junction held 12 bases outside the gene matches. The CDR3 reads CASNNLGLARHEQFF. CDR3 nucleotides: TGTGCCAGCAACAACCTCGGACTAGCGCGGCATGAGCAGTTCTTC.

The J gene is TRBJ2-3, the V gene TRBV10-3, with no clear D. The tail of the sequence fits TRBJ2-5 better, so the J call may be wrong. Germline CDR1 is ENHRY and CDR2 is SYGVKD. The CDR3 has 12 amino acids. The CDR3 sequence: CAISEAAETQYF. CDR3 in DNA: TGTGCCATCAGTGAGGCAGCTGAGACCCAGTACTTC.

Sample share makes this clonotype medium-sized. The chain has TRBV7-9 and TRBJ1-1, with a tentative D call TRBD1 (5 bases). The CDR3 covers 14 residues. CDR1 SEHNR and CDR2 FQNEAQ come from the germline V gene (reference sequence). The V end was cut by 2 bases, the J end by 1 base, with 8 bases between. The CDR3 DNA reads as TGTGCCAGCAGCTTACAGGGCCCGAACACTGAAGCTTTCTTT. Translation gives CASSLQGPNTEAFF.

The rearrangement joins TRBV14 to TRBJ2-5; TRBD2 aligns across 9 bases. Germline CDR1 reads SGHDN; CDR2 reads FVKESK. V lost 2 bases, J lost 5 bases, and 9 bases stayed unmatched. The CDR3 is 16 amino acids. DNA of the CDR3: TGTGCCAGCAGCCAAATGGGACTAGCAGGTGGGGAGACCCAGTACTTC. It codes for CASSQMGLAGGETQYF.

A remark on this clonotype: A clone one base away is much larger, so this may be a read error. V is TRBV5-1 and J is TRBJ2-5; 8 nucleotides align to TRBD1. Germline V gives CDR1 SGHRS, CDR2 YFSETQ. V was pared by 6 bases and J by 11 bases, with 21 bases of the junction left unmatched. The CDR3 loop spans 16 amino acids. CDR3 nucleotide sequence: TGCGCCAGCACCGTCACGACAGGGGTGCCCTACAATGAGCAGTACTTC. It codes for CASTVTTGVPYNEQYF. The full variable domain, completed using reference TRBV5-1 and TRBJ2-5, is KAGVTQTPRYLIKTRGQQVTLSCSPISGHRSVSWYQQTPGQGLQFLFEYFSETQRNKGNFPGRFSGRQFSNSRSEMNVSTLELGDSALYLCASTVTTGVPYNEQYFGPGTRLLVL.

The J gene is TRBJ1-4, the V gene TRBV7-9; a possible D gene is TRBD1 (5 bases). The CDR3 extends over 14 amino acids. Germline CDR1 is SEHNR and CDR2 is FQNEAQ (reference sequence). Between the trimmed V and J ends, which lost 0 bases and 8 bases, there was a span of 10 bases. The CDR3 reads CASSLAEGREKLFF. In nucleotides, the CDR3 is TGTGCCAGCAGCTTAGCGGAGGGGAGAGAAAAACTGTTTTTT. Full variable domain (outside the CDR3, taken from reference TRBV7-9 and TRBJ1-4): DTGVSQNPRHKITKRGQNVTFRCDPISEHNRLYWYRQTLGQGPEFLTYFQNEAQLEKSRLLSDRFSAERPKGSFSTLEIQRTEQGDSAMYLCASSLAEGREKLFFGSGTQLSVL.

This clonotype was seen a single time. In this CDR3 the conserved last residue, phenylalanine or tryptophan, is missing, so a read error is likely. Because the CDR3's place on the DNA is in doubt, the DNA is left out and the CDR3 is given as listed by TCRdb. The chain joins TRBV28 to TRBJ2-7; the tabulated D call, TRBD1, remains unverified against the DNA. Germline lookup yields CDR1 MDHEN and CDR2 SYDVKM. Including both end residues, the CDR3 is 18 amino acids long. The CDR3 spells CASSGREGQGANGYTFGS.

This clonotype was detected a few times. No conserved phenylalanine or tryptophan ends this CDR3, so it is likely a read error. The limits of the CDR3 on the DNA are not certain, so only TCRdb's listed CDR3 is given. The chain has TRBV28 and TRBJ2-1; the table's D call, TRBD1, has no DNA check behind it. The CDR3 is made up of 15 amino acids, end residues included. Per germline, CDR1 MDHEN and CDR2 SYDVKM. This CDR3 is CASSSGAEYGYTFGS.

The CDR3 bases are TGTGCCAGCAGCCAAGGGCAGGGTTCCAATGAGCAGTTCTTC. Its protein product is CASSQGQGSNEQFF. The J gene is TRBJ2-7, the V gene TRBV3-1, with D maybe TRBD1 (5 bases). The J call may be in error: the DNA end matches TRBJ2-1 better. CDR1 is LGHDT and CDR2 is YNNKEL in the germline V gene (reference sequence). The CDR3 is made up of 14 amino acids.

The chain couples TRBV11-2 to TRBJ2-5; TRBD2 matches 7 bases. The assigned J gene may be wrong: the sequence end matches TRBJ2-7 better. Germline CDR1 and CDR2: SGHAT and FQNNGV. CDR3 length: 14 amino acids. The CDR3 sequence: CASSLSPGRDEQYF. DNA for the CDR3: TGTGCCAGCAGCTTATCCCCAGGGAGGGACGAGCAGTACTTC.

As regards this clonotype: A much larger clonotype is one base distant, so this may be a read error. The chain couples TRBV20-1 to TRBJ1-2; 7 nucleotides align to TRBD1. CDR1 and CDR2 (germline): DFQATT, SNEGSKA (reference sequence). The CDR3 loop spans 13 amino acids. This chain's CDR3 is CSATTGEAYGYNF. The CDR3 DNA is TGCAGTGCCACAACAGGGGAGGCCTATGGCTACAACTTC.

This clonotype was recorded many times. In this CDR3 the conserved last residue, phenylalanine or tryptophan, is missing, so a read error is likely. The DNA is omitted, as the CDR3 cannot be located on it reliably, and the CDR3 follows TCRdb's listing. This chain joins TRBV7-2 and TRBJ2-7; the DNA was not compared with TRBD1, the D call given in the table. CDR1 and CDR2 from the germline V gene are SGHTA and FQGNSA. Counting both end residues, the CDR3 totals 16 amino acids. The CDR3 loop reads CASSLEQLTGGYTFGS.

The chain uses TRBV7-2 and TRBJ2-3; D not certain. Judging by the DNA end, TRBJ2-1 fits better; the J call may be wrong. CDR3 length: 13 residues. Germline values: CDR1 SGHTA, CDR2 FQGNSA. CDR3 region: CASSSGPFNEQFF. DNA for the CDR3: TGTGCCAGCAGCTCCGGACCCTTCAATGAGCAGTTCTTC.

V is TRBV7-9 and J is TRBJ1-1; D remains ambiguous. The V gene's germline CDR1 is SEHNR and CDR2 FQNEAQ (reference sequence). Trimming cost V 1 base and J 7 bases, with 7 bases left between them. The CDR3 spans 12 residues. The chain's CDR3 is CASSLEVGEAFF. CDR3 bases: TGTGCCAGCAGCTTAGAGGTCGGTGAAGCTTTCTTT.

V usage is TRBV4-1 and J usage is TRBJ2-5, with D possibly being TRBD2 (7 bases). The CDR3 has 15 residues. The V and J ends lost 0 bases and 11 bases respectively, with 19 bases between them. Germline V gives CDR1 MGHRA, CDR2 YSYEKL. CDR3 in DNA: TGCGCCAGCAGCCAAGATGGGGGGGCCACAGATACGCAGTACTTC. Amino acid sequence: CASSQDGGATDTQYF.

This clonotype came up many times. The genes are TRBV6-4 and TRBJ2-1; 11 positions agree with TRBD1. This CDR3 is 16 amino acids long. CDR1 is MRHNA, CDR2 SNTAGT, per germline. Trimming at V came to 3 bases and at J to 3 bases, leaving 4 bases not matched to a gene. CDR3 bases: TGTGCCAGCAGTGAGACCGGGACAGGGGGCTACAATGAGCAGTTCTTC. Its translation is CASSETGTGGYNEQFF.

This clonotype came up many times. The J gene is TRBJ1-2, the V gene TRBV5-6, with D unresolved. V was clipped by 5 bases and J by 5 bases, with 16 bases between them. The germline V gene has CDR1 SGHDT and CDR2 YYEEEE. This CDR3 is 14 amino acids long. Written as DNA, the CDR3 is TGTGCCAGCAGAGGACTAGGCCGCCCTTATGGCTACACCTTC. It encodes CASRGLGRPYGYTF.

The chain joins TRBV5-1 to TRBJ2-5; D gene ambiguous. The last part of the DNA fits TRBJ2-1 better; the J call may be wrong. Germline CDR1 SGHRS, CDR2 YFSETQ. This CDR3 contains 14 residues. The CDR3 region is CASSLRLVSNEQFF. The CDR3 region has the DNA TGCGCCAGCAGCTTGCGTTTAGTCTCCAATGAGCAGTTCTTC.

This clonotype was seen once. This rearrangement joins TRBV15 to TRBJ2-5; D remains ambiguous. This CDR3 has 15 residues. Germline V lookup: CDR1 LNHNV, CDR2 YYDKDF (reference sequence). The V gene lost 1 base and the J gene lost 4 bases, with 13 bases spanning the gap. The CDR3 DNA is TGTGCCACCAGCAGAGGAAAAGGGATTATAGAGACCCAGTACTTC. It is translated as CATSRGKGIIETQYF.